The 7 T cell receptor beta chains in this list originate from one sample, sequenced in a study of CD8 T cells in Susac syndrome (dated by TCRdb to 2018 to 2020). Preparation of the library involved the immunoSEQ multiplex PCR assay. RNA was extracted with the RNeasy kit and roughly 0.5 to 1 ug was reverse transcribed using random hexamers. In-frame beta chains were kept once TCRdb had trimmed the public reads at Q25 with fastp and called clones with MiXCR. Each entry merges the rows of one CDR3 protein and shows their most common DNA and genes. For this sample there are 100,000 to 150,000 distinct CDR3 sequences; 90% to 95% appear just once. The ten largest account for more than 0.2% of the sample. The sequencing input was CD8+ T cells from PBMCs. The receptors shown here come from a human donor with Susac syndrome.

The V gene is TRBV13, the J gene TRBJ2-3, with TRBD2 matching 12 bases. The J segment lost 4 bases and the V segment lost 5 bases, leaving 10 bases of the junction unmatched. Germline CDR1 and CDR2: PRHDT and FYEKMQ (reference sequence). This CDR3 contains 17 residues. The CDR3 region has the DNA TGTGCCAGCAGCGAGTCACTAGCGGGGGGAGGCGCAGATACGCAGTATTTT. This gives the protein CASSESLAGGGADTQYF.

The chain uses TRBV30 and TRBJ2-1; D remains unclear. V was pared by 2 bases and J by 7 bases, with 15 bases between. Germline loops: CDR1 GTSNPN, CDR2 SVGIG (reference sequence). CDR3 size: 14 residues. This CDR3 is CAWSPVGSFNEQFF. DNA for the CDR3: TGTGCCTGGAGTCCCGTAGGGTCATTTAATGAGCAGTTCTTC.

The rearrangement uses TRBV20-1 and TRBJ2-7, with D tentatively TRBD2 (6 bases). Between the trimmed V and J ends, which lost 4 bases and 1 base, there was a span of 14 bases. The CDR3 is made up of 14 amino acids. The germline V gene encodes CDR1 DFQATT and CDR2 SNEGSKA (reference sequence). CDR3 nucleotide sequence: TGCAGTGCTAACTCAGGAGGGGATTCCTACGAGCAGTACTTC. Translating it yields CSANSGGDSYEQYF.

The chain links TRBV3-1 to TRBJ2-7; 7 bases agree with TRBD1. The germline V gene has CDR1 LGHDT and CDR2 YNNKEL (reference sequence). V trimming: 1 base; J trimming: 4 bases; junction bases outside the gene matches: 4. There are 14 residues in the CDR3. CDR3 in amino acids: CASSQVMTGYEQYF. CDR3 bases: TGTGCCAGCAGCCAAGTGATGACAGGGTACGAGCAGTACTTC.

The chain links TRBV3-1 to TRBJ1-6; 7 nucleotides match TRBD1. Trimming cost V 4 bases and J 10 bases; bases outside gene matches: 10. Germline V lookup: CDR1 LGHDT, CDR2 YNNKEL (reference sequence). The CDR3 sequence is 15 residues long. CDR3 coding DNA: TGTGCCAGCAGCCCCACGAGGGGGCCCGGATCACCCCTCCACTTT. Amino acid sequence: CASSPTRGPGSPLHF.

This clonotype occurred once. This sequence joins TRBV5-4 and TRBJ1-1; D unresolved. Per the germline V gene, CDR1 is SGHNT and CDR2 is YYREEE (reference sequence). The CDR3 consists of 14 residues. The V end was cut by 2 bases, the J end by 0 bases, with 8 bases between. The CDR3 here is CASSFGELNTEAFF. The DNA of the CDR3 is TGTGCCAGCAGCTTTGGGGAGTTGAACACTGAAGCTTTCTTT.

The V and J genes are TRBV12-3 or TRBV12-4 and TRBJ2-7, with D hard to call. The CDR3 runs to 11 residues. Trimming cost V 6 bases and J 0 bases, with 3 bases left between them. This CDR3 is CASRDSYEQYF. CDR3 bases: TGTGCCAGCAGGGACTCCTACGAGCAGTACTTC.